Listed here are 3 T cell receptor beta chains from one sample, sequenced in a study of shared clonotypes between healthy human individuals. TCRdb's copy holds only in-frame clones and misses some; the assay was immunoSEQ multiplex PCR. The sample lists roughly 1,500,000 clones, approximately 98.5% occurring once. Input material: naive CD4+ T cells sorted from blood. Regarding subset: CD45RA+ positively selected. These receptors were taken from a man aged 25 to 45 in good health.

This chain links TRBV7-2 with TRBJ2-7; the D is unclear. V was clipped by 2 bases and J by 2 bases, with 7 bases between them. Germline assignment: CDR1 SGHTA and CDR2 FQGNSA. This CDR3 comprises 13 residues. As DNA, the CDR3 is TGTGCCAGCAGCTTATACTTCACCTACGAGCAGTACTTC. Protein product: CASSLYFTYEQYF.

The rearrangement joins TRBV5-1 to TRBJ2-7, with TRBD2 matching over 8 bases. The CDR3 sequence is 16 residues long. Germline V gene sequence: CDR1 SGHRS, CDR2 YFSETQ. The V segment lost 0 bases and the J segment 2 bases; nucleotides outside the gene matches: 7. The CDR3 region is CASSLDAGGTPYEQYF. The CDR3 DNA reads as TGCGCCAGCAGCTTGGATGCGGGAGGTACCCCCTACGAGCAGTACTTC.

This clone was found once. The chain is built from TRBV5-5 and TRBJ2-5; D perhaps matches TRBD1 (5 bases). V was shortened by 0 bases and J by 2 bases, with 8 bases between the two germline ends. The germline V gene has CDR1 SGHKS and CDR2 YYEKEE (reference sequence). The CDR3 consists of 14 residues. DNA for the CDR3: TGTGCCAGCAGCTTGGCCCCAGGGCAAGAGACCCAGTACTTC. Its protein is CASSLAPGQETQYF.